Listed here are 6 T cell receptor beta chains from one sample, sequenced in a study of Ad26.COV2.S vaccination and SARS-CoV-2 variants (dated by TCRdb to about 2021). Reading the label with the study, this specimen's treatment or condition is: about 20 received Ad26.COV2.S at low or high dose, single or two shots; roughly five received placebo; per-sample allocation not given. Repertoires of vaccine and placebo recipients were sequenced from samples taken on day 63 after the first injection. The method behind the library was the immunoSEQ multiplex PCR assay. In TCRdb, the immuneACCESS table is reduced to in-frame sequences with V and J assigned. These tables do not hold every clone; where another copy was compared, an unresolved V gene accounts for under half, and the others remain unexplained. This sample lists about 350,000 clones; about 87% were detected once. The ten largest clones represent around 6.4% of the sample.

Source: peripheral blood, taken in a trial of Ad26.COV2.S vaccine versus placebo. The receptors here all came from a person aged 18 to 59 who received the Ad26.COV2.S COVID-19 vaccine or a placebo.

The J gene is TRBJ1-5, the V gene TRBV6-5; D is uncertain. The CDR3 length is 13 residues. V lost 2 bases, J lost 4 bases, and 6 bases lay in between. Germline CDR1 reads MNHEY; CDR2 reads SVGAGI. The DNA for the CDR3 is TGTGCCAGCAGTTACACAGTTAATCAGCCCCAGCATTTT. It codes for CASSYTVNQPQHF.

The chain combines TRBV7-2 with TRBJ2-1; D gene unclear. The CDR3 length is 12 residues. Trimming left V 5 bases short and J 8 bases short, with 10 bases between. Germline values: CDR1 SGHTA, CDR2 FQGNSA. The CDR3 region has the DNA TGTGCCAGCAGCCCGTCTATCGATGAGCAGTTCTTC. This encodes CASSPSIDEQFF.

The chain employs TRBV7-2 and TRBJ1-6, with D possibly matching TRBD1 (5 bases). V lost 5 bases, J lost 7 bases, and 15 bases lay in between. The germline CDR1 and CDR2 sequences are SGHTA and FQGNSA. The CDR3 is 15 amino acids. CDR3 nucleotides: TGTGCCAGCAGCAAGCGGGGGGTTCGGAATTCACCCCTCCACTTT. It translates to CASSKRGVRNSPLHF.

The rearrangement uses TRBV7-2 and TRBJ2-5; D remains ambiguous. CDR1 SGHTA and CDR2 FQGNSA come from the germline V gene. There are 13 residues in the CDR3. Trimming removed 1 base from V and 5 bases from J, with 8 bases in between. The CDR3 DNA sequence: TGTGCCAGCAGCTTAGGGATTAGGGAGACCCAGTACTTC. It specifies CASSLGIRETQYF.

The table lists this clone with a few counts. V gene TRBV2 combines with J gene TRBJ1-1; D not resolved. The CDR3 spans 11 residues. The germline CDR1 and CDR2 sequences are SNHLY and FYNNEI. V was cut by 2 bases and J by 7 bases, with 5 bases left in between. CDR3 residues: CASSERYEAFF. CDR3 DNA sequence: TGTGCCAGCAGTGAACGGTATGAAGCTTTCTTT.

The chain has TRBV19 and TRBJ1-5; TRBD1 aligns across 8 bases. Trimming took 6 bases from V and 11 from J; bases not matched to a gene: 15. Germline loops: CDR1 LNHDA, CDR2 SQIVND (reference sequence). This CDR3 region has 15 residues. CDR3 DNA: TGTGCCAGTAGCCCGACAGGGGTCCGCCCATGGGCCCAGCATTTT. Amino acids: CASSPTGVRPWAQHF.